This T cell receptor beta chain came from a study of T cells after yellow fever vaccination. TCRdb passed the 5' RACE reads through MiXCR, listing each CDR3 protein once. The sample yields some 150,000 distinct CDR3 sequences, around 9.7% seen once. The CDR3 contains 14 residues. V gave up 0 bases and J gave up 6 bases; unmatched junction bases: 4. Germline lookup yields CDR1 MNHEY and CDR2 SVGAGI. This clonotype has ten or more counts. Sample: CD8+ T cells sorted from PBMCs, taken 45 days after the yellow fever booster vaccination. This rearrangement joins TRBV6-5 to TRBJ1-2, with 7 nucleotides matching TRBD1. The sequence was obtained from a man between 18 and 35 years old who received the YFV17D yellow fever vaccine. CDR3 DNA sequence: TGTGCCAGCAGTTACTCGACAGGGTTAGATGGCTACACCTTC. It yields the protein CASSYSTGLDGYTF.